This T cell receptor beta chain is from a study of CD8 T cells in Susac syndrome. The RNA input was roughly 0.45 to 1 ug, and it was reverse transcribed with random hexamers. An immunoSEQ multiplex PCR generated amplified TCR beta CDR3 products spanning 54 Vbeta and 13 Jbeta. MiXCR, run by TCRdb on the immunoSEQ multiplex PCR reads, gives a single entry per CDR3 protein. The sample carries approximately 120,000 distinct CDR3 sequences, roughly 96% recorded once. This CDR3 region has 15 residues. V was clipped by 4 bases and J by 4 bases; unmatched bases: 8. The germline V gene encodes CDR1 LGHDT and CDR2 YNNKEL (reference sequence).

Sequencing was carried out using CD4+ T cells from PBMCs. V usage is TRBV3-1 and J usage is TRBJ1-2; 8 positions match TRBD1. This receptor was obtained from a human donor in good health. The CDR3 nucleotides are TGTGCCAGCAGCCCACCGACAGGGGTGGGCTATGGCTACACCTTC. Amino acid sequence: CASSPPTGVGYGYTF.